This TCR beta chain was observed in a study of blood T cell repertoires in COVID-19. Study-level information: The United States, Italy and Spain supplied acute and convalescent COVID-19 samples. PBMCs, B-cell-depleted T cells, or T cells provided the cDNA or gDNA that made up the material.

Trimming took 10 bases from V and 7 from J, leaving 19 bases between them. The germline gives CDR1 MNHEY, CDR2 SVGAGI. The CDR3 length is 14 residues. Assay: immunoSEQ multiplex PCR; the TCRdb copy retains only in-frame clones and omits some. The sample includes 150,000 to 200,000 clones, 76% of them seen just once. Grouping used clinical history reported by participants in a survey and questionnaire. The sample taken for sequencing was PBMCs or T cells enriched from blood (not recorded which). The chain is built from TRBV6-5 and TRBJ2-2; perhaps TRBD1 as D (5 bases). This TCR was sampled from a woman aged 45-59 years with acute COVID-19. CDR3 residues: CATTRNRNIGELFF. CDR3 bases: TGTGCCACCACCCGAAACAGGAATATCGGGGAGCTGTTTTTT.